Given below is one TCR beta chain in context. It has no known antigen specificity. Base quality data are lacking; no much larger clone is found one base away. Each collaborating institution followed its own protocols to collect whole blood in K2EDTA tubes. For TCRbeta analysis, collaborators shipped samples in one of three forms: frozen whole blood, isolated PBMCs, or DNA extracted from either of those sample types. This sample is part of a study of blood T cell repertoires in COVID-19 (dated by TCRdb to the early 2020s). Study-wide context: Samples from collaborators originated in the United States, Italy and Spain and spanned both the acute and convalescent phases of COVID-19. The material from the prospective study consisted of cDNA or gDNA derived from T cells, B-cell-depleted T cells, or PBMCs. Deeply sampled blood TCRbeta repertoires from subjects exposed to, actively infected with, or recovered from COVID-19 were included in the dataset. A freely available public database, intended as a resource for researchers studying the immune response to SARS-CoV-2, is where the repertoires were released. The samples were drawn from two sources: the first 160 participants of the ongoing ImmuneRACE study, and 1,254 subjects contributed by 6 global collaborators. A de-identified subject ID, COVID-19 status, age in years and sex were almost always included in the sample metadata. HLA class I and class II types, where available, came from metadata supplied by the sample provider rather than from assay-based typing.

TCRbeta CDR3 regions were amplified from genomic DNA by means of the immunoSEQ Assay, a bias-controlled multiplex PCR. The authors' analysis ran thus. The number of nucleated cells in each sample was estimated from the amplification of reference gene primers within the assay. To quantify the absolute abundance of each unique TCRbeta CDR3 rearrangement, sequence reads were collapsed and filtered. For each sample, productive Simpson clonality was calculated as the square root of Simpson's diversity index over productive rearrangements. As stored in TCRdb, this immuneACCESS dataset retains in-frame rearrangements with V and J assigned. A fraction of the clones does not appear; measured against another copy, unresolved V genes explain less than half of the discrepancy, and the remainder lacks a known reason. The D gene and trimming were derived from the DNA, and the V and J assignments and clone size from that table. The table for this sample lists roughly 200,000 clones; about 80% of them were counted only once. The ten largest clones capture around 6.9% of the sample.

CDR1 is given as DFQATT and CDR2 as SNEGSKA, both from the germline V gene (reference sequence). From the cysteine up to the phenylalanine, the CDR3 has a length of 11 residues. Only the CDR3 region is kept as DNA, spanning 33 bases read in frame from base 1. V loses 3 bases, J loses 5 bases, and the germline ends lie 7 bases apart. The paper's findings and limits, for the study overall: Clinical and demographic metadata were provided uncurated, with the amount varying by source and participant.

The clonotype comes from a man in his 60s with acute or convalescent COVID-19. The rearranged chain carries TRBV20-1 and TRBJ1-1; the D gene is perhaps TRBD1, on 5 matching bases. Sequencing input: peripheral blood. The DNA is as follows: TGCAGTGCTAGGGGGCTTACTGAAGCTTTCTTT. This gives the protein CSARGLTEAFF.